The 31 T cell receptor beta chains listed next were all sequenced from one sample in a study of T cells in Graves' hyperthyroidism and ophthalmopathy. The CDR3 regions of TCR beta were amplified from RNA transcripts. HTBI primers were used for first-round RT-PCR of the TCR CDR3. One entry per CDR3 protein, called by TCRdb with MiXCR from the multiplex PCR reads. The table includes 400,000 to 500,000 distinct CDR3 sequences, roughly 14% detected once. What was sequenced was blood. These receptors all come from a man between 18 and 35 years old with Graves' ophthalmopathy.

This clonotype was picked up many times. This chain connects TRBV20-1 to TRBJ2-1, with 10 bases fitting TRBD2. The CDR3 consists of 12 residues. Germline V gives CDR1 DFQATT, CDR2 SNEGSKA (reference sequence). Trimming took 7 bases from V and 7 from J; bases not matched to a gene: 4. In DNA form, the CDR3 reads TGCAGTGAGGCTAGCGGGAGTAATGAGCAGTTCTTC. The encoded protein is CSEASGSNEQFF.

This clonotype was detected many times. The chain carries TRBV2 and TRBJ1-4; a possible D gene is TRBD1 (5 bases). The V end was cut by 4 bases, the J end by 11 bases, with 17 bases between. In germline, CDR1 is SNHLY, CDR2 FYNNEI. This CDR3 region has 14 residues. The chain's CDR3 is CASSARDYSWKLFF. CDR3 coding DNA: TGTGCCAGCAGTGCCCGGGACTACTCCTGGAAACTGTTTTTT.

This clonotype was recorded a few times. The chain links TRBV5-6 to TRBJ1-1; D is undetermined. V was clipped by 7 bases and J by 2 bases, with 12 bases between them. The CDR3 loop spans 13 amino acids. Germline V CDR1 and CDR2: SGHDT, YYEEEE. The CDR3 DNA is TGTGCCAGCTTCCCGTTCCAAAACACTGAAGCTTTCTTT. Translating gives CASFPFQNTEAFF.

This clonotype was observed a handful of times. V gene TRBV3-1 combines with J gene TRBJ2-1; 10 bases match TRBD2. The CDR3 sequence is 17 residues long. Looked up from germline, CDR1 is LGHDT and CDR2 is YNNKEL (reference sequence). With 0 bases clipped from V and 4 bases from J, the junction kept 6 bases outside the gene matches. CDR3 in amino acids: CASSQERSSGGYNEQFF. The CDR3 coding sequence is TGTGCCAGCAGCCAAGAAAGGTCTAGCGGGGGATACAATGAGCAGTTCTTC.

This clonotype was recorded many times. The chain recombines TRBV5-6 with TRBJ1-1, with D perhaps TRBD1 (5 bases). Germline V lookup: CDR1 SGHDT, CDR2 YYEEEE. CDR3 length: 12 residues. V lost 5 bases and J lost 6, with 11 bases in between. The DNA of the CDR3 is TGTGCCAGCAGTTATACAGGCGCTGAAGCTTTCTTT. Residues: CASSYTGAEAFF.

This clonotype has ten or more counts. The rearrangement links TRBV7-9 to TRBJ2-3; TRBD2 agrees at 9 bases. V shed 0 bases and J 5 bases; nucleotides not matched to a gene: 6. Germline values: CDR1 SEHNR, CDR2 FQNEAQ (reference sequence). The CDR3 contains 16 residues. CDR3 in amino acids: CASSLAVAGEEDTQYF. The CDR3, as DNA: TGTGCCAGCAGCTTAGCTGTAGCGGGGGAAGAAGATACGCAGTATTTT.

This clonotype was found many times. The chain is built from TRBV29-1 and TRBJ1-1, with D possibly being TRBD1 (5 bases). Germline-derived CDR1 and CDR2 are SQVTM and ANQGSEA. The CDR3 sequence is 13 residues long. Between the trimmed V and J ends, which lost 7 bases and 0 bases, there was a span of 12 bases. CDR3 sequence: CSGEGQMNTEAFF. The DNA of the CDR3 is TGCAGCGGGGAGGGGCAAATGAACACTGAAGCTTTCTTT.

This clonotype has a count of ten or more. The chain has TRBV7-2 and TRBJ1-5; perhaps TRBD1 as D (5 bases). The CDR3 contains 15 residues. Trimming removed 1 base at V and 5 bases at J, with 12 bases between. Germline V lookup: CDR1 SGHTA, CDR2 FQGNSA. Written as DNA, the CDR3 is TGTGCCAGCAGCTTAGATGCGGGGGGGGATCAGCCCCAGCATTTT. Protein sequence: CASSLDAGGDQPQHF.

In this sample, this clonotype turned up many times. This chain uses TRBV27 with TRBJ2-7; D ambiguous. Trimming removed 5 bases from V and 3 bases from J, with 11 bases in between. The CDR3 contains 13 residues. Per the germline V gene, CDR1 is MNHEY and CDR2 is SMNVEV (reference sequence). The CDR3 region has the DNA TGTGCCAGCAGTGGGTCAGGTAACTACGAGCAGTACTTC. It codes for CASSGSGNYEQYF.

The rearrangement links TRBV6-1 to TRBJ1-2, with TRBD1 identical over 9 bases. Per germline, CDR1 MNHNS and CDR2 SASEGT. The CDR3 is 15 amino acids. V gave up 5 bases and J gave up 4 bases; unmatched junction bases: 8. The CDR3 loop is CASSSPGQGFYGYTF. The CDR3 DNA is TGTGCCAGCAGTTCTCCGGGACAGGGATTCTATGGCTACACCTTC.

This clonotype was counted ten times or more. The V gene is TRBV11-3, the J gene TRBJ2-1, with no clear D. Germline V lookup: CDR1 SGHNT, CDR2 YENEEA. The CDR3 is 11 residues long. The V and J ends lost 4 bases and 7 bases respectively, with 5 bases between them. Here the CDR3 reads CASSSRNEQFF. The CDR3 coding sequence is TGTGCCAGCAGCTCCCGGAATGAGCAGTTCTTC.

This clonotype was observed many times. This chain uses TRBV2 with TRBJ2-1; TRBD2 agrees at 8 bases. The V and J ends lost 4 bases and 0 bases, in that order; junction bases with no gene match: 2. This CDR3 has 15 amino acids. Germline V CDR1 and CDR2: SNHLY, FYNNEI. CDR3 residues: CASSAAGDSYNEQFF. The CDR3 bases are TGTGCCAGCAGTGCAGCGGGGGACTCCTACAATGAGCAGTTCTTC.

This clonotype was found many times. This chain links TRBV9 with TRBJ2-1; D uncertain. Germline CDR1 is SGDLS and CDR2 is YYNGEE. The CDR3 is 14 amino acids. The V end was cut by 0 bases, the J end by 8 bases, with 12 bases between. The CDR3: CASSVEALGHEQFF. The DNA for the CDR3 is TGTGCCAGCAGCGTAGAGGCTCTAGGGCATGAGCAGTTCTTC.

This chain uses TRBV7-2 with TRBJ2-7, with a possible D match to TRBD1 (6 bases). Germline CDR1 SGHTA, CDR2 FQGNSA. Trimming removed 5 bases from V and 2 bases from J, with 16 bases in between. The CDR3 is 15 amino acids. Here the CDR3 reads CASSPSPTGAYEQYF. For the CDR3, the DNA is TGTGCCAGCAGCCCAAGCCCGACAGGAGCCTACGAGCAGTACTTC.

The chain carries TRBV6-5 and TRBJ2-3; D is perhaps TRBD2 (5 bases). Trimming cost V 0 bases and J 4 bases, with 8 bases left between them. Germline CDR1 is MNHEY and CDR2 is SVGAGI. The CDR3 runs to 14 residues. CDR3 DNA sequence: TGTGCCAGCAGTTACTCAGGAGGAGCAGATACGCAGTATTTT. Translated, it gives CASSYSGGADTQYF.

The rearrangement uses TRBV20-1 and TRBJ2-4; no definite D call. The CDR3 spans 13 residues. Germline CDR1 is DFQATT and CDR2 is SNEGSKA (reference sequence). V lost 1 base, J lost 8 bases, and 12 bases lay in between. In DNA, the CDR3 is TGCAGTGCTAGAGGGCCTTTGGGGTACATTCAGTACTTC. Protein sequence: CSARGPLGYIQYF.

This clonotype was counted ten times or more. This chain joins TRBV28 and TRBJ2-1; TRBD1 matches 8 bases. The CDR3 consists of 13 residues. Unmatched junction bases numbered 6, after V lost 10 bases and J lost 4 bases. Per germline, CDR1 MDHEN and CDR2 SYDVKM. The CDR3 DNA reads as TGTGCCATCGGACAGGGCGAATACAATGAGCAGTTCTTC. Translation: CAIGQGEYNEQFF. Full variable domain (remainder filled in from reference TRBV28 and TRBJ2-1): DVKVTQSSRYLVKRTGEKVFLECVQDMDHENMFWYRQDPGLGLRLIYFSYDVKMKEKGDIPEGYSVSREKKERFSLILESASTNQTSMYLCAIGQGEYNEQFFGPGTRLTVL.

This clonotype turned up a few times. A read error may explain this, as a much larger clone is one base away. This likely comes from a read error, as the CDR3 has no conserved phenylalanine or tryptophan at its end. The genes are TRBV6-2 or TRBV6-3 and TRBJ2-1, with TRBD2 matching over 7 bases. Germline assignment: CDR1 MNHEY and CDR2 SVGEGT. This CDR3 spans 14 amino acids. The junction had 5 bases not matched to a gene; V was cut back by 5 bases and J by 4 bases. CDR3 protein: CASSGLETYNEQFL. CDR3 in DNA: TGTGCCAGCAGTGGACTAGAGACTTACAATGAGCAGTTCCTC.

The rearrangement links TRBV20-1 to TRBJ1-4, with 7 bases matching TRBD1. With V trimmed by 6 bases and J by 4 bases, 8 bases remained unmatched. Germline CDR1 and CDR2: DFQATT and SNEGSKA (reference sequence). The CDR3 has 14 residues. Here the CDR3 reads CSATTGANNEKLFF. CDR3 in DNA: TGCAGTGCCACCACAGGGGCGAATAATGAAAAACTGTTTTTT.

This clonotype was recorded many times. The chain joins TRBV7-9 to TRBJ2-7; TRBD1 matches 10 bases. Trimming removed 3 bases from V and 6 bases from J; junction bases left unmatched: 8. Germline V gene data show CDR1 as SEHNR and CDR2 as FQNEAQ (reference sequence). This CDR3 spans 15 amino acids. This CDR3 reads CASSLLRDRGGEQYF. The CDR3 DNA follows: TGTGCCAGCAGCTTGTTGAGGGACAGGGGTGGCGAGCAGTACTTC.

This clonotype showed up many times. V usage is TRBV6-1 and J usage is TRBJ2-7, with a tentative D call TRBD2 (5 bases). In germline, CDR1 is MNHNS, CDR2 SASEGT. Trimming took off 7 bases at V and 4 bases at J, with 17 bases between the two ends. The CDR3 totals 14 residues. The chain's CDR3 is CASNILATPYEQYF. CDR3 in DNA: TGTGCCAGCAATATTTTAGCGACCCCATACGAGCAGTACTTC.

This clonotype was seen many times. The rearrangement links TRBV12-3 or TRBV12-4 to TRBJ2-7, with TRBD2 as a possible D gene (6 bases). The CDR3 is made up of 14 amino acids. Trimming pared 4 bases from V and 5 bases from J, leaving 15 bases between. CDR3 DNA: TGTGCCAGCAGTTCCTCCAGGAGGGGTCACGAGCAGTACTTC. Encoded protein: CASSSSRRGHEQYF.

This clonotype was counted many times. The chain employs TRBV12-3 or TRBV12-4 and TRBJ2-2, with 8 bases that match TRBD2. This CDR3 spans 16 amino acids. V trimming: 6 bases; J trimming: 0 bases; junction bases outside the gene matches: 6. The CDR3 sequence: CASSRGLAANTGELFF. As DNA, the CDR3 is TGTGCCAGCAGCCGAGGACTAGCAGCGAACACCGGGGAGCTGTTTTTT.

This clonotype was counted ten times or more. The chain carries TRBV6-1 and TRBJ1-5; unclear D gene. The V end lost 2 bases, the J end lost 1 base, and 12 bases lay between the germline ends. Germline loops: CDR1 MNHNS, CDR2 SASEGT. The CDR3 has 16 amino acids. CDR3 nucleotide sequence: TGTGCCAGCAGTGAACTAGAGGGATGGAGCAATCAGCCCCAGCATTTT. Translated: CASSELEGWSNQPQHF.

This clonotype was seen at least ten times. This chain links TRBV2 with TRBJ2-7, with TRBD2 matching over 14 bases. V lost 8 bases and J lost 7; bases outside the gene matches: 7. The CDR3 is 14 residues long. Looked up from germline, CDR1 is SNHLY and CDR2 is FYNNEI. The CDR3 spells CASGPGLAGVEQYF. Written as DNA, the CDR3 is TGTGCCAGCGGCCCGGGACTAGCGGGGGTTGAGCAGTACTTC.

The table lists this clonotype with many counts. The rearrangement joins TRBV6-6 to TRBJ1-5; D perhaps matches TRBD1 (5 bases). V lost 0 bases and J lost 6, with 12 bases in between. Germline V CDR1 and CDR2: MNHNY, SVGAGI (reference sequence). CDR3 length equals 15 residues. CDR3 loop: CASSYSNQGGQPQHF. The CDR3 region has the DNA TGTGCCAGCAGTTACTCGAACCAGGGAGGTCAGCCCCAGCATTTT.

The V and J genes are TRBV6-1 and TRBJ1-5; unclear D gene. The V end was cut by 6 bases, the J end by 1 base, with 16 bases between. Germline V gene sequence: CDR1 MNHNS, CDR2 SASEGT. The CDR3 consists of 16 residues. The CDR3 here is CASRPSAASSNQPQHF. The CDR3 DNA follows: TGTGCCAGCAGACCCTCGGCGGCCTCCAGCAATCAGCCCCAGCATTTT.

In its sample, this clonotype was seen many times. CDR3 protein: CASSPAVSGRSPGNEQFF. CDR3 nucleotide sequence: TGTGCCAGCAGCCCGGCGGTTAGCGGGAGGTCACCCGGGAATGAGCAGTTCTTC. The chain is built from TRBV5-5 and TRBJ2-1; TRBD2 aligns across 10 bases. There are 18 residues in the CDR3. CDR1 and CDR2 from the germline V gene are SGHKS and YYEKEE (reference sequence). Trimming took 4 bases from V and 7 from J; bases not matched to a gene: 17.

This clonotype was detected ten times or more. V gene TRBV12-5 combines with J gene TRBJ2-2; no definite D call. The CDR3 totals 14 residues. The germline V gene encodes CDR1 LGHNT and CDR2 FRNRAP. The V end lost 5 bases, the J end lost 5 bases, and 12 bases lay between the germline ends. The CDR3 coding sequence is TGTGCTAGTGGTCCCCCGCAAAGGACCGGGGAGCTGTTTTTT. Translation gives CASGPPQRTGELFF.

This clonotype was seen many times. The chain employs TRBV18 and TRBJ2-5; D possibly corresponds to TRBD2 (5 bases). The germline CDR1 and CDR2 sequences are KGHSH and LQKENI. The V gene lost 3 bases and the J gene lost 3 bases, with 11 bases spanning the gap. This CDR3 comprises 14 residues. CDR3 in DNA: TGTGCCAGCTCACCCCCAACTAGGAAAGAGACCCAGTACTTC. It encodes CASSPPTRKETQYF.

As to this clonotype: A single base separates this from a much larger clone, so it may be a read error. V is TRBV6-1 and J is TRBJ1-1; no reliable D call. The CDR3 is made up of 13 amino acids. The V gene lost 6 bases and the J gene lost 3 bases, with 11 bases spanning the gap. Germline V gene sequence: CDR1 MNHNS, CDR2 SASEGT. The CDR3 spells CASRDQEYTEAFF. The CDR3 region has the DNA TGTGCCAGCAGAGATCAGGAATACACTGAAGCTTTCTTT.